This record concerns one T cell receptor beta chain sequence. Its antigen is not identified. The record originates from a study of cytomegalovirus exposure and HLA in healthy donors. This CDR3 contains 15 residues. Germline trimming cut 3 bases from V and 2 bases from J; bases unmatched to any gene: 4. The germline CDR1 and CDR2 sequences are LNHNV and YYDKDF (reference sequence). PCR amplification relied on 60 Vbeta primers (plus 13 Jbeta primers). Using immunoSEQ multiplex PCR, the repertoire was profiled, and TCRdb retains in-frame clones only, with some absent. The table lists some 100,000 clones, around 80% of them singletons. Study findings and constraints: Earlier analysis yielded a pattern in which most TCR beta V segments were productive about 87% or about 30% of the time. A later analysis showed HLA-associated TCR beta chains outstripping equally common others in clonal expansion. Donors belonging to an Asian-associated ancestry cluster reportedly showed fewer N-insertions in productive TCRs than the roughly 700-donor mean, according to what a later analysis found. The study had only CMV serostatus as immune exposure information.

The receptor was derived from a woman in her fifties or sixties in good health and CMV-seropositive. This chain links TRBV15 with TRBJ2-3; 8 nucleotides align to TRBD2. The sequenced material came from PBMCs. The CDR3 loop reads CATSSGGVNTDTQYF. The CDR3 DNA reads as TGTGCCACCAGCAGCGGGGGGGTTAACACAGATACGCAGTATTTT.